This T cell receptor beta chain was sequenced for a study of technical replicates of blood from a few donors. Assay: immunoSEQ multiplex PCR; the TCRdb copy retains only in-frame clones and omits some. The repertoire has about 88,000 clones, 85% to 95% of them found once; the top ten carry roughly 0.35%. The sequence was collected from a human donor in good health. The sample was T cells isolated from PBMCs.

The CDR3 DNA reads TGCGCCAGCAGCTTGGAACTAGCGGGAGGACTCAGTGAGCAGTTCTTC. Translation: CASSLELAGGLSEQFF. The chain joins TRBV5-1 to TRBJ2-1; TRBD2 matches at 12 bases. This CDR3 has 16 amino acids. The trim removed 0 bases at V and 9 bases at J, leaving 7 bases unmatched. CDR1 and CDR2 (germline): SGHRS, YFSETQ.